These T cell receptor beta chains were read from a single sample in a study of T cells in Graves' hyperthyroidism and ophthalmopathy. TCRdb itself ran the multiplex PCR reads through MiXCR, one entry per CDR3 protein. The data show 450,000 to 700,000 distinct CDR3 sequences, around 42% seen once. Sequencing was done on a sample of peripheral blood or thyroid tissue (not recorded which). The source of these receptors is an adult woman with Graves' disease, either hyperthyroidism or ophthalmopathy (not recorded which). Each CDR3 is given with its conserved first and last residue. Each record gives: V gene, D gene, J gene, clone size, CDR3 protein, CDR3 DNA. A D gene is named only where the DNA matches it firmly. Expanded clones are given a class, and other clones once, few, many or no size at all.

TRBV5-1	TRBD1	TRBJ1-4	-	CASSALWTGEKLFF	TGCGCCAGCAGTGCCCTATGGACAGGGGAAAAACTGTTTTTT
TRBV6-7	-	TRBJ2-2	-	CASSYDRPRRGTGELFF	TGTGCCAGCAGTTACGACAGGCCCAGGCGGGGCACCGGGGAGCTGTTTTTT
TRBV9	-	TRBJ1-2	-	CASSVGVGAAGYTF	TGTGCCAGCAGCGTAGGTGTGGGCGCGGCTGGCTACACCTTC
TRBV7-6	TRBD1	TRBJ2-7	many	CASTPYPPGGGYEQYF	TGTGCCAGCACTCCTTACCCGCCAGGGGGTGGGTACGAGCAGTACTTC
TRBV7-3	-	TRBJ1-1	many	CASSSPEWNTEAFF	TGTGCCAGCAGCTCACCGGAGTGGAACACTGAAGCTTTCTTT
TRBV7-3	-	TRBJ1-2	-	CASSLGEGRKYGYTF	TGTGCCAGCAGCTTAGGTGAGGGACGCAAGTATGGCTACACCTTC
TRBV5-1	-	TRBJ2-5	many	CASRRRNEETQYF	TGCGCCAGCCGAAGGAGAAACGAAGAGACCCAGTACTTC
TRBV11-2	-	TRBJ1-3	many	CASSHPRLWARNSGNTIYF	TGTGCCAGCAGCCACCCACGCCTCTGGGCGCGGAACTCTGGAAACACCATATATTTT
TRBV20-1	TRBD1	TRBJ1-5	-	CSVPGQGQHF	TGCAGTGTCCCGGGACAGGGACAGCATTTT
TRBV19	TRBD2	TRBJ2-2	-	CASSIGGGTATGELFF	TGTGCCAGTAGTATCGGGGGAGGGACGGCCACCGGGGAGCTGTTTTTT
TRBV10-3	TRBD1	TRBJ2-6	many	CAIRKDRGVMGANVLTF	TGTGCCATCAGGAAGGACAGGGGAGTGATGGGGGCCAACGTCCTGACTTTC
TRBV2	TRBD2	TRBJ2-5	-	CASSTPSGRMETQYF	TGCGCCAGCAGTACCCCTAGCGGGAGGATGGAGACCCAGTACTTC
TRBV2	-	TRBJ2-5	many	CASSVIAVDQETQYF	TGTGCCAGCAGTGTAATAGCGGTGGACCAAGAGACCCAGTACTTC
TRBV20-1	-	TRBJ2-3	-	CSARPTTDTQYF	TGCAGTGCTAGACCAACCACAGATACGCAGTATTTT
TRBV7-9	-	TRBJ1-2	-	CASSPDSLYGYTF	TGTGCCAGCAGTCCTGACAGTCTCTATGGCTACACCTTC
TRBV10-3	-	TRBJ2-5	-	CAISALGETQYF	TGTGCCATCAGTGCCCTGGGAGAGACCCAGTACTTC
TRBV7-2	TRBD2	TRBJ2-7	many	CASSLVWSGRAGEQYF	TGTGCCAGCAGCTTAGTCTGGAGCGGGAGGGCCGGCGAGCAGTACTTC
TRBV15	TRBD1	TRBJ1-3	many	CATSTRTGPSVLF	TGTGCCACCAGCACAAGGACAGGACCTTCAGTCCTATTT
TRBV20-1	-	TRBJ1-3	-	CSARGRTSSGNTIYF	TGCAGTGCTAGAGGGCGGACGAGCTCTGGAAACACCATATATTTT
TRBV20-1	TRBD2	TRBJ2-7	-	CSARRGFQSYEQYF	TGCAGTGCACGGCGGGGGTTCCAATCCTACGAGCAGTACTTC
TRBV7-9	-	TRBJ1-4	-	CASSDIWAANEKLFF	TGTGCCAGCAGCGATATTTGGGCCGCTAATGAAAAACTGTTTTTT
TRBV7-6	-	TRBJ2-6	-	CASSLGQAPGSRGANVLTF	TGTGCCAGCAGCTTAGGACAGGCGCCGGGTAGTCGTGGGGCCAACGTCCTGACTTTC
TRBV6-5	TRBD1	TRBJ2-6	few	CATTDRGVLSGANVLTF	TGTGCCACCACCGACAGGGGGGTTCTCTCTGGGGCCAACGTCCTGACTTTC
TRBV7-2	TRBD1	TRBJ1-3	-	CASSSTGGPGNTIYF	TGTGCCAGCAGTTCGACAGGGGGACCTGGAAACACCATATATTTT
TRBV20-1	TRBD2	TRBJ2-5	-	CSADHGRVETQYF	TGCAGTGCCGACCATGGGAGGGTAGAGACCCAGTACTTC
TRBV20-1	TRBD1	TRBJ2-7	few	CSAGGQISYEQYF	TGCAGTGCTGGGGGACAGATTTCCTACGAGCAGTACTTC
TRBV10-1	-	TRBJ2-5	-	CASSRGRSIQETQYF	TGCGCCAGCAGTAGGGGCAGGTCCATACAAGAGACCCAGTACTTC
TRBV28	TRBD1	TRBJ1-4	few	CASIRDRGGEKLFF	TGTGCCAGCATCCGCGACAGGGGGGGTGAAAAACTGTTTTTT
TRBV12-3/TRBV12-4	-	TRBJ1-6	-	CASVAGNSPLHF	TGTGCCAGCGTCGCGGGGAATTCACCCCTCCACTTT
TRBV6-1	TRBD1	TRBJ1-1	-	CASSDGQGESEAFF	TGTGCCAGCAGTGACGGACAGGGGGAATCTGAAGCTTTCTTT
TRBV6-5	TRBD1	TRBJ1-2	many	CASSLLGTGSTPDGYTF	TGTGCCAGCAGCCTACTAGGGACAGGCTCCACCCCGGATGGCTACACCTTC